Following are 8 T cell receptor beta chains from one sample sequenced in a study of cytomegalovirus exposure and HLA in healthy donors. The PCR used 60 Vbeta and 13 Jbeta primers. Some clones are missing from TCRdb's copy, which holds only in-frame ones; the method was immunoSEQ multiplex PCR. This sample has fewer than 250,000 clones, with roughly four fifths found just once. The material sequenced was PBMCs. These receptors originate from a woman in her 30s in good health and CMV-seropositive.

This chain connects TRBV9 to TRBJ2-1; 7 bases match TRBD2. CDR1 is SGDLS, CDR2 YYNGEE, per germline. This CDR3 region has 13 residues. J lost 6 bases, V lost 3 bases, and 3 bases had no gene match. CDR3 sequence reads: CASSELAPNEQFF. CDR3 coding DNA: TGTGCCAGCAGCGAACTAGCGCCCAATGAGCAGTTCTTC.

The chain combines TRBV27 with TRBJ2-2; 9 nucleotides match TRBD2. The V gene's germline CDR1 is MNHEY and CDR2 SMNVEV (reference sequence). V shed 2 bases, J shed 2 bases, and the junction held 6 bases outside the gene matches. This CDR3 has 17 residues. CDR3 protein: CASSLLSGSPNTGELFF. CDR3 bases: TGTGCCAGCAGTTTACTTAGCGGGAGCCCTAACACCGGGGAGCTGTTTTTT.

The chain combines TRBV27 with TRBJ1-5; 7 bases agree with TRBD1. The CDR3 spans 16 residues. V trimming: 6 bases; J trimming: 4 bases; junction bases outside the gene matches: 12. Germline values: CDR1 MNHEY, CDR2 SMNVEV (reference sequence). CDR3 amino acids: CASRTFLRDSNQPQHF. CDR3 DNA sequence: TGTGCCAGCAGAACCTTCCTCCGGGACAGTAATCAGCCCCAGCATTTT.

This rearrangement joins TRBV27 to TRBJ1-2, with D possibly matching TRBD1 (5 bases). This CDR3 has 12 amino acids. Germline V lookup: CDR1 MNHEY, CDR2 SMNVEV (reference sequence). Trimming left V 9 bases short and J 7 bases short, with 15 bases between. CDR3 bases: TGTGCCAGTAGACAGTCACACGGTGGCTACACCTTC. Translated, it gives CASRQSHGGYTF.

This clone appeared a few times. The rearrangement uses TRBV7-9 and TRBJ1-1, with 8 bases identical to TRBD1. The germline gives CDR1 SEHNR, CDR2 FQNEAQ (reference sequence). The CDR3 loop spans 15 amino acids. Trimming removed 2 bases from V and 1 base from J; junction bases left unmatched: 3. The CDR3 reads CASSLSGQGNTEAFF. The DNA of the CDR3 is TGTGCCAGCAGCTTATCCGGACAGGGGAACACTGAAGCTTTCTTT.

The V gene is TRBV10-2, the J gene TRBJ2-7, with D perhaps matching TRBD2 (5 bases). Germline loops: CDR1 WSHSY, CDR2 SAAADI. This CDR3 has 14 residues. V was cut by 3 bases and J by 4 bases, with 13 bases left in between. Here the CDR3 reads CASSDGGPAYEQYF. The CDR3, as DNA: TGCGCCAGCAGTGACGGCGGGCCCGCTTACGAGCAGTACTTC.

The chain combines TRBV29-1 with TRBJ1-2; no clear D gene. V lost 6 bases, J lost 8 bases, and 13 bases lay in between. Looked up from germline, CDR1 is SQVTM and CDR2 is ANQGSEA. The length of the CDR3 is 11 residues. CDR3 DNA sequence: TGCAGCGTCTGGAGCTATCGAGGCTACACCTTC. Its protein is CSVWSYRGYTF.

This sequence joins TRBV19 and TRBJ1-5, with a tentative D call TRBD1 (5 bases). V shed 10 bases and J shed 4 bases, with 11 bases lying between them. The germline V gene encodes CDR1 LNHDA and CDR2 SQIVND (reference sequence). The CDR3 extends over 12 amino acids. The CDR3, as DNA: TGTGCCACAGGGAGGGGTAATCAGCCCCAGCATTTT. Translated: CATGRGNQPQHF.